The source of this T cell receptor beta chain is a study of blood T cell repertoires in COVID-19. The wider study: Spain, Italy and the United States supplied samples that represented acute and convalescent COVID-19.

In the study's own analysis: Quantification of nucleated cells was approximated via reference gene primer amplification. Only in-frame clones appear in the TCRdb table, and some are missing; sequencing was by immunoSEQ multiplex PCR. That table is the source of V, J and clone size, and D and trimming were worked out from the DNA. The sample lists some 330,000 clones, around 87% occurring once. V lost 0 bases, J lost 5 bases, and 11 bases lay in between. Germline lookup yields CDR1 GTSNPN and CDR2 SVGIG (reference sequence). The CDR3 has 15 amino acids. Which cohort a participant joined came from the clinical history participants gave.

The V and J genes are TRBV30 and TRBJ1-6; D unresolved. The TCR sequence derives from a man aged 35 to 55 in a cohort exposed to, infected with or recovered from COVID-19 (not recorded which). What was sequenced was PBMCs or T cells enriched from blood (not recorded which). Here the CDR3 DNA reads TGTGCCTGGAGTGTAATGCAGGCCCATAATTCACCCCTCCACTTT. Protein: CAWSVMQAHNSPLHF. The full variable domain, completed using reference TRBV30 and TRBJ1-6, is SQTIHQWPATLVQPVGSPLSLECTVEGTSNPNLYWYRQAAGRGLQLLFYSVGIGQISSEVPQNLSASRPQDRQFILSSKKLLLSDSGFYLCAWSVMQAHNSPLHFGNGTRLTVT.